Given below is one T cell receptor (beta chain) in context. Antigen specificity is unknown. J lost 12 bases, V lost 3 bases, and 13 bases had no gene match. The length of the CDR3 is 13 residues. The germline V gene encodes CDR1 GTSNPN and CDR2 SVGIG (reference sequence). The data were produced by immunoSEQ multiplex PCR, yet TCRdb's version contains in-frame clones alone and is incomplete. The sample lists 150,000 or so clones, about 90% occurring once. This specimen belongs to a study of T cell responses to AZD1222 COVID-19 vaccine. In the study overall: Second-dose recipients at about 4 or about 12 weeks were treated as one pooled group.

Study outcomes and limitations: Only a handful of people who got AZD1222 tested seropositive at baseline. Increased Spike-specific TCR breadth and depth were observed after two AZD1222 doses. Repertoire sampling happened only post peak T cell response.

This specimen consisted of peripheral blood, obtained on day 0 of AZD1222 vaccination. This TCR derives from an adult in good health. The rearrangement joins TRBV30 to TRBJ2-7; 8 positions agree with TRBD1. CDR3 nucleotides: TGTGCCTGGAGCCCAATACGAACAGGGGGGTCGTACTTC. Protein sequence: CAWSPIRTGGSYF.